This TCR beta chain derives from a study of Ad26.COV2.S vaccination and SARS-CoV-2 variants (dated by TCRdb to the early 2020s). About the investigation overall: Vaccine-arm donors came from COV1001, a multicentre, randomized, double-blind, placebo-controlled phase I-IIa trial of Ad26.COV2.S in healthy adults. A total of some 30 samples were included in the TCR-sequenced set, comprising 19 Ad26.COV2.S vaccine recipients, 5 placebo recipients and 8 SARS-CoV-2 convalescent individuals. Trial participants were randomized into five groups of five, in which low-dose or high-dose Ad26.COV2.S was given once or twice, or placebo was given on both occasions. Ad26.COV2.S was administered intramuscularly at 5 x 10^10 or 1 x 10^11 viral particles, either as a single shot or as two shots given 56 days apart. Investigators remained blinded to trial group allocation during experiments and outcome assessment. TCRbeta repertoire sequencing was used to assess the specificity and breadth of SARS-CoV-2-reactive T cell receptors after Ad26.COV2.S vaccination.

The study at large found these results: Vaccine and placebo recipients had comparable non-spike TCR breadth, which fits with the vaccine containing only spike. Comparing responses between vaccine doses or regimens was not something the study was powered to do. According to the authors, total T cell responses may have been underestimated by the TCR breadth and depth analyses. After vaccination, spike-specific CD8+ and CD4+ T cell responses were reported to show substantial breadth. Compared with placebo recipients, Ad26.COV2.S recipients showed higher spike-specific TCR breadth (P = 0.0014).

Taken with the paper, the label for treatment or condition translates to: roughly 18 received Ad26.COV2.S at low or high dose, single or two shots; 5 received placebo; per-sample allocation not given. Repertoires of vaccine and placebo recipients were sequenced from samples taken on day 63 after the first injection. In Cohort 1b, 25 adults aged 18-55 years were enrolled at a single site in Boston, USA, between 29 July and 7 August 2020. Ad26.COV2.S consisted of a replication-incompetent adenovirus type 26 vector by which a prefusion-stabilized SARS-CoV-2 spike protein from the original Wuhan strain was expressed. CDR3 length: 15 amino acids, cysteine to phenylalanine. The entry retains the CDR3 DNA only, 45 bases that are in frame from base 1. For CDR1 and CDR2, the germline V gene lists MNHEY and SVGAGI. Deletion took 0 bases off V and 0 bases off J, with a span of 6 bases between the germline ends.

The immunoSEQ Assay was the method used to sequence TCRbeta CDR3 regions. After extraction, genomic DNA underwent amplification by bias-controlled multiplex PCR, followed by high-throughput sequencing. As for how the authors treated the data: To quantify the absolute abundance of each unique TCRbeta CDR3 region, sequences were collapsed and filtered. Usable DNA was measured by amplifying reference genes present in all nucleated cells, and TCRbeta template counts were normalized to that usable DNA to estimate T cell fraction. Repertoire TCRs were annotated as SARS-CoV-2-specific when V gene, CDR3 amino acid sequence and J gene were exactly matched to a known reactive TCR set. MIRA supplied the reference SARS-CoV-2 TCR set, which was filtered for enrichment in COVID-19-positive ImmuneCODE repertoires so that public or cross-reactive TCRs were removed. Based on the MIRA antigens, annotated TCRs were further analysed at the level of specific ORF or position within ORF. Breadth was defined as annotated unique rearrangements over total unique productive rearrangements; depth was the summed frequency of those rearrangements. Two-sided Wilcoxon rank-sum tests were applied when comparing TCR breadth between groups. TCRdb took over this immuneACCESS table, retaining in-frame rearrangements with V and J assigned. Such tables are incomplete; in checked studies, under half of the missing clones stem from an unresolved V gene, and the remainder is unexplained. Clone size and V and J calls were adopted from that table, with D and trimming inferred from the DNA. This sample lists 300,000 to 500,000 clones; about 85% were detected once. The ten largest clones take up more than 3% of the sample.

About this clone: It has no known antigen specificity. No qualities accompany the bases; no much larger clone lies one base away.

The TCR comes from a person between 18 and 65 years old who received the Ad26.COV2.S COVID-19 vaccine or a placebo. The chain joins TRBV6-5 to TRBJ2-4; the D gene cannot be named for sure. Sequenced here: peripheral blood, sampled in a trial of Ad26.COV2.S vaccine versus placebo. The nucleotide sequence is given as TGTGCCAGCAGTTACTCGACCCTAGCCAAAAACATTCAGTACTTC. Its protein product is CASSYSTLAKNIQYF.